One and the same sample provided the 20 T cell receptor beta chains below, sequenced in a study of somatic mutations in cytotoxic T cells in rheumatoid arthritis. Sequencing used immunoSEQ multiplex PCR; TCRdb keeps in-frame clones, though not all of them. The sample carries about 29,000 clones, 85% to 90% recorded once. The sample comprised CD8+ T cells sorted from blood. Receptors originate from an adult with rheumatoid arthritis.

A single count supports this clone. The rearrangement links TRBV7-9 to TRBJ2-5; the match to TRBD2 covers 8 bases. CDR3 length: 17 residues. In germline, CDR1 is SEHNR, CDR2 FQNEAQ (reference sequence). The J segment lost 1 base and the V segment lost 6 bases, leaving 13 bases of the junction unmatched. CDR3 region: CASRRVGTSGGQETQYF. CDR3 nucleotides: TGTGCCAGCAGACGGGTGGGTACTAGCGGCGGCCAAGAGACCCAGTACTTC.

This clone was recorded only once. The rearrangement uses TRBV14 and TRBJ2-1; 7 nucleotides agree with TRBD2. The CDR3 contains 16 residues. Trimming cost V 4 bases and J 0 bases; bases outside gene matches: 6. CDR1 SGHDN and CDR2 FVKESK come from the germline V gene. CDR3 residues: CASSLVPGGSYNEQFF. The CDR3 nucleotides read TGTGCCAGCAGCCTTGTTCCGGGGGGCTCCTACAATGAGCAGTTCTTC.

This chain joins TRBV14 and TRBJ1-3; D is perhaps TRBD1 (6 bases). The V end was cut by 2 bases, the J end by 0 bases, with 17 bases between. The CDR3 extends over 18 amino acids. Germline lookup yields CDR1 SGHDN and CDR2 FVKESK. CDR3 sequence (DNA): TGTGCCAGCAGCCAATTCAGACAGGCCCAGATCTCTGGAAACACCATATATTTT. Translated: CASSQFRQAQISGNTIYF.

DNA of the CDR3: TGTGCCACCAGCACGGGACCCAGCTCCTACGAGCAGTACTTC. Its translation is CATSTGPSSYEQYF. The J gene is TRBJ2-7, the V gene TRBV15; either TRBD1 or TRBD2 may supply D (5 bases each). This CDR3 region has 14 residues. V dropped 4 bases and J dropped 0 bases, with 10 bases sitting between them. Germline CDR1 reads LNHNV; CDR2 reads YYDKDF (reference sequence).

The chain combines TRBV7-6 with TRBJ2-1; D not certain. The CDR3 has 13 residues. Germline V gene data show CDR1 as SGHVS and CDR2 as FNYEAQ. Trimming pared 5 bases from V and 8 bases from J, leaving 13 bases between. CDR3 sequence reads: CASSLRLGHEQFF. The CDR3 DNA is TGTGCCAGCAGCCTGCGGTTGGGCCATGAGCAGTTCTTC.

The gene calls are TRBV7-3 and TRBJ2-1; possible D gene TRBD2, 5 bases. In germline, CDR1 is SGHTA, CDR2 FQGTGA. The CDR3 is 13 amino acids. V was shortened by 5 bases and J by 7 bases, with 12 bases between the two germline ends. In DNA form, the CDR3 reads TGTGCCAGCAGCCCGACGGGGTCGAATGAGCAGTTCTTC. Amino acid sequence: CASSPTGSNEQFF.

The V call is TRBV5-4, the J call TRBJ1-1, with D uncertain. V lost 0 bases, J lost 1 base, and 22 bases lay in between. The CDR3 runs 19 residues. Per the germline V gene, CDR1 is SGHNT and CDR2 is YYREEE (reference sequence). In DNA, the CDR3 is TGTGCCAGCAGCTTGGCCAATGGCTGGAACCGATTGGAGAACACTGAAGCTTTCTTT. This sequence encodes CASSLANGWNRLENTEAFF.

This chain joins TRBV29-1 and TRBJ2-7; 8 bases line up with TRBD1. Looked up from germline, CDR1 is SQVTM and CDR2 is ANQGSEA. V lost 6 bases, J lost 0 bases, and 7 bases stayed unmatched. CDR3 size: 14 residues. CDR3 DNA sequence: TGCAGCGTCGTCCGGGACAGGAGCTCCTACGAGCAGTACTTC. Its protein product is CSVVRDRSSYEQYF.

The chain recombines TRBV4-1 with TRBJ2-3, with D uncertain. This CDR3 contains 15 residues. The V gene lost 3 bases and the J gene lost 0 bases, with 10 bases spanning the gap. Germline assignment: CDR1 MGHRA and CDR2 YSYEKL. The CDR3 is CASSHTTESTDTQYF. CDR3 bases: TGCGCCAGCAGCCATACGACGGAAAGCACAGATACGCAGTATTTT.

This clone was seen a single time. This chain joins TRBV7-9 and TRBJ1-1, with TRBD1 as a possible D gene (6 bases). The CDR3 spans 16 residues. V was clipped by 2 bases and J by 4 bases, with 17 bases between them. CDR1 SEHNR and CDR2 FQNEAQ come from the germline V gene (reference sequence). Here the CDR3 reads CASSLTDRGAITEAFF. The DNA of the CDR3 is TGTGCCAGCAGCTTAACCGACCGGGGGGCAATCACTGAAGCTTTCTTT.

The chain has TRBV7-9 and TRBJ1-2; D remains unclear. Germline V lookup: CDR1 SEHNR, CDR2 FQNEAQ (reference sequence). The CDR3 runs 15 residues. The V gene lost 1 base and the J gene lost 1 base, with 10 bases spanning the gap. DNA of the CDR3: TGTGCCAGCAGCTTAGACCCAGTACTTAACTATGGCTACACCTTC. This translates into CASSLDPVLNYGYTF.

The V gene is TRBV25-1, the J gene TRBJ1-1; D is unresolved. Between the trimmed V and J ends, which lost 1 base and 0 bases, there was a span of 3 bases. CDR1 and CDR2 from the germline V gene are MGHDK and SYGVNS. The CDR3 is 13 residues long. The CDR3 loop reads CASSEWMNTEAFF. In DNA form, the CDR3 reads TGTGCCAGCAGTGAATGGATGAACACTGAAGCTTTCTTT.

For the CDR3, the DNA is TGCGCCAGCAGCCACTTACAGGGGAGGGGAGGCTACACCTTC. Translation gives CASSHLQGRGGYTF. The chain couples TRBV4-3 to TRBJ1-2; the match to TRBD1 covers 7 bases. Germline values: CDR1 LGHNA, CDR2 YSLEER. J gave up 8 bases and V 3 bases, and 9 bases lay outside the gene matches. This CDR3 region has 14 residues.

The chain employs TRBV5-6 and TRBJ1-3; D remains ambiguous. Germline assignment: CDR1 SGHDT and CDR2 YYEEEE. V lost 4 bases and J lost 0, with 17 bases in between. The CDR3 contains 17 residues. This CDR3 reads CASSPAAFSYSGNTIYF. The CDR3 nucleotides are TGTGCCAGCAGCCCGGCGGCGTTTTCGTACTCTGGAAACACCATATATTTT.

Concerning this clone: The junction and the germline gene differ at one end; a read error may be behind it. V and J are TRBV11-2 and TRBJ1-1; possible D gene TRBD1, 5 bases. The CDR3 has 15 residues. Germline CDR1 is SGHAT and CDR2 is FQNNGV. The CDR3: CASSLWPAGNPEAFF. The CDR3 DNA is TGTGCCAGCAGCCTGTGGCCGGCAGGGAACCCTGAAGCTTTCTTT.

The chain joins TRBV6-5 to TRBJ1-5; D not certain. The germline V gene encodes CDR1 MNHEY and CDR2 SVGAGI. Trimming removed 6 bases from V and 0 bases from J, with 12 bases in between. The CDR3 extends over 15 amino acids. In DNA form, the CDR3 reads TGTGCCAGCAGGCCGGGGTTTAATAGCAATCAGCCCCAGCATTTT. Its translation is CASRPGFNSNQPQHF.

The rearrangement links TRBV9 to TRBJ2-6, with 8 bases aligning to TRBD1. In germline, CDR1 is SGDLS, CDR2 YYNGEE. This CDR3 comprises 18 residues. J lost 3 bases, V lost 4 bases, and 12 bases had no gene match. In DNA form, the CDR3 reads TGTGCCAGCAGCCCATGGACAGGGTTCTTCGGTGGGGCCAACGTCCTGACTTTC. Protein product: CASSPWTGFFGGANVLTF.

The chain joins TRBV7-6 to TRBJ1-2; D remains ambiguous. This CDR3 is built from 13 residues. The V end lost 3 bases, the J end lost 2 bases, and 7 bases lay between the germline ends. Germline values: CDR1 SGHVS, CDR2 FNYEAQ. CDR3 in amino acids: CASSFSENYGYTF. CDR3 nucleotides: TGTGCCAGCAGCTTTTCTGAGAACTATGGCTACACCTTC.

The V call is TRBV19, the J call TRBJ2-1; 11 bases fit TRBD2. Germline CDR1 is LNHDA and CDR2 is SQIVND (reference sequence). J lost 7 bases, V lost 3 bases, and 5 bases had no gene match. There are 15 residues in the CDR3. The CDR3 is CASSMILAGENEQFF. The DNA of the CDR3 is TGTGCCAGTAGTATGATACTAGCGGGAGAAAATGAGCAGTTCTTC.

J is TRBJ2-5 and V is TRBV7-9; TRBD1 is a possible D gene (5 bases). Gene TRBJ2-7 matches the end of the DNA better, so the J call may be wrong. The CDR3 spans 14 residues. From germline, CDR1 is SEHNR and CDR2 FQNEAQ (reference sequence). The CDR3 loop is CASSPSGIRYEQYF. CDR3 sequence (DNA): TGTGCCAGCAGCCCATCAGGGATCAGATACGAGCAGTACTTC.